Below, 18 T cell receptor beta chains from the same sample are listed, as sequenced in a study of Ad26.COV2.S vaccination and SARS-CoV-2 variants. Described treatment: over 15 received Ad26.COV2.S at low or high dose, single or two shots; roughly five received placebo; per-sample allocation not given. Day 63 following the first vaccine or placebo injection was when the samples were taken. Profiled with immunoSEQ multiplex PCR; TCRdb holds only in-frame clones, not every one. The sample consists of about 400,000 clones, about four fifths of them appearing once. Sequenced material: peripheral blood, taken in a trial of Ad26.COV2.S vaccine versus placebo. The receptors originated from a person between 18 and 65 years old who received the Ad26.COV2.S COVID-19 vaccine or a placebo.

The V call is TRBV6-2 or TRBV6-3, the J call TRBJ1-5; TRBD1 might be the D (5 bases). There are 14 residues in the CDR3. V was pared by 2 bases and J by 5 bases, with 10 bases between. The V gene's germline CDR1 is MNHEY and CDR2 SVGEGT. CDR3 in amino acids: CASSYTGGYQPQHF. The CDR3 nucleotides are TGTGCCAGCAGTTACACGGGGGGGTATCAGCCCCAGCATTTT.

V gene TRBV5-6 combines with J gene TRBJ1-3; D is ambiguous. Germline V gene lookup returns CDR1 SGHDT and CDR2 YYEEEE. V gave up 3 bases and J gave up 1 base, with 14 bases separating them. This CDR3 has 16 amino acids. CDR3 in DNA: TGTGCCAGCAGCTGGGAAACGGATCCATCTGGAAACACCATATATTTT. Encoded protein: CASSWETDPSGNTIYF.

V gene TRBV28 combines with J gene TRBJ2-7, with TRBD1 matching over 10 bases. This CDR3 has 14 residues. Germline CDR1 and CDR2: MDHEN and SYDVKM. J gave up 5 bases and V 4 bases, and 5 bases lay outside the gene matches. CDR3 sequence reads: CASSSGTGVHEQYF. The CDR3 nucleotides are TGTGCCAGCAGTTCCGGGACAGGGGTCCACGAGCAGTACTTC.

This chain links TRBV12-3 or TRBV12-4 with TRBJ2-1; no firm D call. V lost 7 bases, J lost 15 bases, and 19 bases lay in between. The length of the CDR3 is 12 residues. This CDR3 is CASTPTGQNRFF. The CDR3 coding sequence is TGTGCCAGCACTCCAACCGGGCAGAACCGGTTCTTC.

The chain couples TRBV2 to TRBJ1-4; D unclear. The CDR3 has 12 residues. CDR1 and CDR2 from the germline V gene are SNHLY and FYNNEI. The ends were cut back, 6 bases at V and 3 bases at J, with 5 bases in the middle. The CDR3 DNA follows: TGTGCCAGCAGGGGGTCTAATGAAAAACTGTTTTTT. It yields the protein CASRGSNEKLFF.

This rearrangement joins TRBV7-6 to TRBJ1-1; D unclear. The CDR3 is made up of 15 amino acids. Trimming stripped 1 base from V and 1 base from J, with 10 bases between. CDR1 and CDR2 (germline): SGHVS, FNYEAQ. The CDR3 bases are TGTGCCAGCAGCTTAGGGTTACCGCAGAACACTGAAGCTTTCTTT. It encodes CASSLGLPQNTEAFF.

The J gene is TRBJ2-1, the V gene TRBV4-1, with D possibly TRBD2 on 6 matching bases. Germline loops: CDR1 MGHRA, CDR2 YSYEKL. Trimming pared 1 base from V and 1 base from J, leaving 17 bases between. The length of the CDR3 is 18 residues. The CDR3, as DNA: TGCGCCAGCAGCCAAGCTAGTGTAGCGGCGCAATCCTACAATGAGCAGTTCTTC. It yields the protein CASSQASVAAQSYNEQFF.

The V call is TRBV5-6, the J call TRBJ2-7, with D unclear. Germline loops: CDR1 SGHDT, CDR2 YYEEEE. Trimming took off 0 bases at V and 4 bases at J, with 8 bases between the two ends. This CDR3 is 13 amino acids long. CDR3 nucleotide sequence: TGTGCCAGCAGCTTGGACCTAGGATACGAGCAGTACTTC. Its translation: CASSLDLGYEQYF.

The chain recombines TRBV21-1 with TRBJ2-1; the table gives TRBD2 as D, unverified against the DNA. TRBV21-1 counts as a pseudogene. The CDR3 consists of 15 residues. This CDR3 reads CASRVHGGRHNEQFF. The CDR3 DNA sequence: TGTGCCAGCCGGGTCCACGGAGGGCGCCACAATGAGCAGTTCTTC.

The chain carries TRBV27 and TRBJ2-1; D is uncertain. The CDR3 runs to 15 residues. Trimming stripped 0 bases from V and 6 bases from J, with 12 bases between. Per the germline V gene, CDR1 is MNHEY and CDR2 is SMNVEV (reference sequence). This CDR3 reads CASSLSNLFFNEQFF. The CDR3 DNA reads as TGTGCCAGCAGTTTATCAAACTTATTCTTCAATGAGCAGTTCTTC.

The rearrangement uses TRBV11-2 and TRBJ2-7, with unresolved D. The CDR3 has 16 residues. Germline V CDR1 and CDR2: SGHAT, FQNNGV. V was cut by 2 bases and J by 6 bases, with 20 bases left in between. The CDR3 coding sequence is TGTGCCAGCAGCTTACCCCCGCCACCCGCTTACGTCGAGCAGTACTTC. It yields the protein CASSLPPPPAYVEQYF. The whole variable domain, remainder taken from reference TRBV11-2 and TRBJ2-7, is EAGVAQSPRYKIIEKRQSVAFWCNPISGHATLYWYQQILGQGPKLLIQFQNNGVVDDSQLPKDRFSAERLKGVDSTLKIQPAKLEDSAVYLCASSLPPPPAYVEQYFGPGTRLTVT.

This chain uses TRBV18 with TRBJ1-1; unclear D gene. Germline-derived CDR1 and CDR2 are KGHSH and LQKENI. V dropped 2 bases and J dropped 1 base, with 5 bases sitting between them. The CDR3 consists of 13 residues. The CDR3 region is CASSPETNTEAFF. The CDR3 coding sequence is TGTGCCAGCTCACCAGAGACGAACACTGAAGCTTTCTTT.

The chain links TRBV7-2 to TRBJ1-2; TRBD1 is a possible D gene (6 bases). This CDR3 has 14 amino acids. Trimming pared 3 bases from V and 4 bases from J, leaving 12 bases between. The V gene's germline CDR1 is SGHTA and CDR2 FQGNSA. The CDR3 reads CASSLSGVGYGYTF. DNA of the CDR3: TGTGCCAGCAGCTTGTCAGGGGTCGGCTATGGCTACACCTTC. The full variable domain, rest sourced from reference TRBV7-2 and TRBJ1-2, is GAGVSQSPSNKVTEKGKDVELRCDPISGHTALYWYRQSLGQGLEFLIYFQGNSAPDKSGLPSDRFSAERTGGSVSTLTIQRTQQEDSAVYLCASSLSGVGYGYTFGSGTRLTVV.

On this clone: Other nucleotide sequences in the sample specify the same CDR3. The V gene is TRBV7-2, the J gene TRBJ1-2, with D unclear. V was clipped by 1 base and J by 0 bases, with 6 bases between them. Germline assignment: CDR1 SGHTA and CDR2 FQGNSA. The CDR3 contains 14 residues. The CDR3 here is CASSLDRSNYGYTF. CDR3 sequence (DNA): TGTGCCAGCAGCTTAGATCGGTCTAACTATGGCTACACCTTC.

The chain carries TRBV11-2 and TRBJ2-7; TRBD1 might be the D (5 bases). The CDR3 sequence is 14 residues long. Germline CDR1 reads SGHAT; CDR2 reads FQNNGV. The germline V and J ends were trimmed by 1 base and 4 bases, with 11 bases remaining between them. The CDR3, as DNA: TGTGCCAGCAGCTTAGGGCAGGGCTGGTACGAGCAGTACTTC. Translating gives CASSLGQGWYEQYF.

This clone was observed a handful of times. This chain uses TRBV4-1 with TRBJ2-5; unclear D gene. CDR1 is MGHRA and CDR2 is YSYEKL in the germline V gene. The CDR3 sequence is 16 residues long. The V end lost 3 bases, the J end lost 1 base, and 15 bases lay between the germline ends. For the CDR3, the DNA is TGCGCCAGCAGCCACCCCCGCTGGGGAACCCAAGAGACCCAGTACTTC. This gives the protein CASSHPRWGTQETQYF.

The chain joins TRBV5-6 to TRBJ1-2; no clear D. The ends were cut back, 7 bases at V and 4 bases at J, with 11 bases in the middle. Germline CDR1 SGHDT, CDR2 YYEEEE. CDR3 size: 12 residues. CDR3 sequence (DNA): TGTGCCAGCGTCTATCGCAGCTATGGCTACACCTTC. Encoded protein: CASVYRSYGYTF.

This clone was observed a single time. The chain combines TRBV19 with TRBJ1-2; 9 nucleotides match TRBD1. V shed 6 bases and J 8 bases; nucleotides not matched to a gene: 10. Germline CDR1 reads LNHDA; CDR2 reads SQIVND (reference sequence). The CDR3 extends over 14 amino acids. The CDR3 region is CASSTGQGFEGYTF. CDR3 nucleotide sequence: TGTGCCAGTAGCACGGGACAGGGTTTCGAGGGCTACACCTTC.